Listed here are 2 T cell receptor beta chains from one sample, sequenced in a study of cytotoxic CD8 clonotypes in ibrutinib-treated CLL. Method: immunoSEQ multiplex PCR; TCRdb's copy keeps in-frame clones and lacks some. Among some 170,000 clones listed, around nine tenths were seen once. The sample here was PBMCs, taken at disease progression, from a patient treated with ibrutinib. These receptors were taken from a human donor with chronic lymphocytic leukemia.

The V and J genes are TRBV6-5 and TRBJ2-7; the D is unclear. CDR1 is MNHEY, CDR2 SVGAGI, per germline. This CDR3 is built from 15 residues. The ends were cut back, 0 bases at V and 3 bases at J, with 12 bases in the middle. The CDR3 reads CASSYSGVGHYEQYF. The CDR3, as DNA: TGTGCCAGCAGTTACTCGGGTGTCGGTCACTACGAGCAGTACTTC.

The CDR3 is CASSPGDQRNIQYF. The CDR3 bases are TGTGCCAGCAGCCCCGGGGATCAGCGAAACATTCAGTACTTC. This chain connects TRBV7-3 to TRBJ2-4; maybe TRBD2 (5 bases). V gave up 5 bases and J gave up 6 bases, with 14 bases separating them. The CDR3 spans 14 residues. Germline-derived CDR1 and CDR2 are SGHTA and FQGTGA.